The clone carrying this TCR beta chain was counted only a few times. The CDR3 runs 13 residues. The V and J ends lost 8 bases and 7 bases respectively, with 17 bases between them. These data originate in a study of blood T cell repertoires in COVID-19. Source study methods: For nucleated cells, counts were estimated from reference gene primer amplification. Sequenced by immunoSEQ multiplex PCR; TCRdb stores in-frame clones only, minus some. The V and J calls and the clone size are those of that table, but D and trimming were determined from the DNA. The sample contains some 270,000 clones, 89% of which appear only once.

This TCR came from a man between 50 and 59 years old with acute or convalescent COVID-19. The genes are TRBV12-3 or TRBV12-4 and TRBJ2-5; a possible D gene is TRBD2 (7 bases). Sequencing used peripheral blood. The CDR3 DNA follows: TGTGCCAGCGGGGGATCAGGGGAGGGGACCCAGTACTTC. This codes for CASGGSGEGTQYF.